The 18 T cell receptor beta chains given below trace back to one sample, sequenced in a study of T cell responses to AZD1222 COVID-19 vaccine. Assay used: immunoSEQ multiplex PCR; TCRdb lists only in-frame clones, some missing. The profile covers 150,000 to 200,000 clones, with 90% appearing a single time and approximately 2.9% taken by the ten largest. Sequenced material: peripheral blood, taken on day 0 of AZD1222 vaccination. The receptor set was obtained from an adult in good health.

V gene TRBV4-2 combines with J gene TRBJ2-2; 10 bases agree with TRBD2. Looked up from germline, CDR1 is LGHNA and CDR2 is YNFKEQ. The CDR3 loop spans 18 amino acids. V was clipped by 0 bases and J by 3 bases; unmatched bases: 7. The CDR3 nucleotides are TGTGCCAGCAGCCAAGAGGTCCCAGCGGGGGGGTACACCGGGGAGCTGTTTTTT. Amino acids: CASSQEVPAGGYTGELFF.

CDR3 bases: TGTGCCAGCAGTTATAGGGGACTAGCAACAGATACGCAGTATTTT. Translated, it gives CASSYRGLATDTQYF. This chain joins TRBV6-6 and TRBJ2-3, with TRBD2 identical over 9 bases. Germline trimming cut 3 bases from V and 3 bases from J; bases unmatched to any gene: 4. Looked up from germline, CDR1 is MNHNY and CDR2 is SVGAGI (reference sequence). The CDR3 is made up of 15 amino acids.

CDR3 region: CATSRGNRGNNYGYTF. The CDR3 DNA is TGTGCCACCAGCAGAGGGAACAGGGGGAATAACTATGGCTACACCTTC. The V gene is TRBV15, the J gene TRBJ1-2, with 8 bases matching TRBD1. The CDR3 is made up of 16 amino acids. Germline CDR1 LNHNV, CDR2 YYDKDF (reference sequence). V lost 1 base, J lost 1 base, and 5 bases stayed unmatched. Filled out from reference TRBV15 and TRBJ1-2, the complete variable domain reads DAMVIQNPRYQVTQFGKPVTLSCSQTLNHNVMYWYQQKSSQAPKLLFHYYDKDFNNEADTPDNFQSRRPNTSFCFLDIRSPGLGDTAMYLCATSRGNRGNNYGYTFGSGTRLTVV.

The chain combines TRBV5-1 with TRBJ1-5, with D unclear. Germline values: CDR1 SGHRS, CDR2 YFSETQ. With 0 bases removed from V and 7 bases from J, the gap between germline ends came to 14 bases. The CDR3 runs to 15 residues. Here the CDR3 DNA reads TGCGCCAGCAGCTTGGAGTCGGGGAGGGCGCAGCCCCAGCATTTT. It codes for CASSLESGRAQPQHF. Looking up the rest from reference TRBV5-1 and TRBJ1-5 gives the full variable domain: KAGVTQTPRYLIKTRGQQVTLSCSPISGHRSVSWYQQTPGQGLQFLFEYFSETQRNKGNFPGRFSGRQFSNSRSEMNVSTLELGDSALYLCASSLESGRAQPQHFGDGTRLSIL.

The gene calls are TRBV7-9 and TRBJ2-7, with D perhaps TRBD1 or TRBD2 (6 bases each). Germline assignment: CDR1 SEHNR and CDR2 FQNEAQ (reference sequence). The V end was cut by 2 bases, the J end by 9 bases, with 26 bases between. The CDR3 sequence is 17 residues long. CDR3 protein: CASSLWAGAGGSSRQYF. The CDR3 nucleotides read TGTGCCAGCAGCTTATGGGCAGGGGCCGGGGGCTCTTCTCGGCAGTACTTC. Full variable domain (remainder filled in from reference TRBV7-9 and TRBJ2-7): DTGVSQNPRHKITKRGQNVTFRCDPISEHNRLYWYRQTLGQGPEFLTYFQNEAQLEKSRLLSDRFSAERPKGSFSTLEIQRTEQGDSAMYLCASSLWAGAGGSSRQYFGPGTRLTVT.

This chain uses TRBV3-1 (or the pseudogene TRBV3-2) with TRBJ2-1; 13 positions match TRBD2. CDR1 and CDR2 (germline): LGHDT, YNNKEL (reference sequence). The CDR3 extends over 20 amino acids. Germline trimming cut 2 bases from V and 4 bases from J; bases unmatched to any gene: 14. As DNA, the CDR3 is TGTGCCAGCAGCCAACTCAGGACTAGCGGGGGTAACACAAATTACAATGAGCAGTTCTTC. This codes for CASSQLRTSGGNTNYNEQFF.

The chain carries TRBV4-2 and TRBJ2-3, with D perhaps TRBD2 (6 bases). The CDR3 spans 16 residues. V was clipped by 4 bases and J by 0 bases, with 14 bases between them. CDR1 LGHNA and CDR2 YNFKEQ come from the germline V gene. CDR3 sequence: CASSLGGGASTDTQYF. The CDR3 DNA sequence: TGTGCCAGCAGCCTCGGGGGTGGGGCAAGCACAGATACGCAGTATTTT.

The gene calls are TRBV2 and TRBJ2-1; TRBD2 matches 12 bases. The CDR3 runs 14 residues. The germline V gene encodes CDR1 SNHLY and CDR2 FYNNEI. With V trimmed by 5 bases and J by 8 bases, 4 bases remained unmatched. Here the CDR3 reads CASSLGLAGDEQFF. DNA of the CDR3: TGTGCCAGCAGTCTGGGACTAGCGGGCGATGAGCAGTTCTTC.

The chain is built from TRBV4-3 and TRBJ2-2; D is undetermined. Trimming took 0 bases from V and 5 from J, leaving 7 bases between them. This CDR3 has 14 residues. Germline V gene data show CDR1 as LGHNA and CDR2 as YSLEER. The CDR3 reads CASSQDGRTGELFF. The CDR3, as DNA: TGCGCCAGCAGCCAAGATGGACGGACCGGGGAGCTGTTTTTT.

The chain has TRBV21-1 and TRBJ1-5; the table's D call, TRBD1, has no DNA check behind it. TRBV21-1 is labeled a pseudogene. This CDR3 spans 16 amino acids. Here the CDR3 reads CASSFRQGMKYQPQHF. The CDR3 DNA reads TGTGCCAGCAGCTTCCGACAGGGAATGAAGTATCAGCCCCAGCATTTT.

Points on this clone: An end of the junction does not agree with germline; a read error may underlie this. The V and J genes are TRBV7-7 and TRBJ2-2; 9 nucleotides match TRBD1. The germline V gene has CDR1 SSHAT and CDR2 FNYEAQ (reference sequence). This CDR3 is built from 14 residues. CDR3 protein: CASSINRGREELFF. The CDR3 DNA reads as TGTGCTAGCAGCATCAACAGGGGGCGAGAGGAGCTGTTTTTT.

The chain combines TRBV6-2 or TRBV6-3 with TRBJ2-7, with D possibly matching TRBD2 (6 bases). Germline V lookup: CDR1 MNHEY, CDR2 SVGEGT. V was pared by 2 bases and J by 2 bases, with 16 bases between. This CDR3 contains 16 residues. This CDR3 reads CASSYRPGTSTYEQYF. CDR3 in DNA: TGTGCCAGCAGTTACCGCCCCGGGACTTCAACCTACGAGCAGTACTTC.

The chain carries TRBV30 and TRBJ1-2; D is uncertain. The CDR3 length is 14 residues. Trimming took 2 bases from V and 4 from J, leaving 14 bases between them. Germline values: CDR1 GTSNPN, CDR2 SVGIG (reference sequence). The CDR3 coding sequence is TGTGCCTGGAGTCCAAGATCAGAGGGCTATGGCTACACCTTC. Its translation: CAWSPRSEGYGYTF.

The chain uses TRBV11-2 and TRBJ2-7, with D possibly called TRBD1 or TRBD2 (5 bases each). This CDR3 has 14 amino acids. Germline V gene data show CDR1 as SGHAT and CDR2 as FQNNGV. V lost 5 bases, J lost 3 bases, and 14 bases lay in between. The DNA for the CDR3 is TGTGCCAGCAGCCGCACGGTGGGGGACTACGAGCAGTACTTC. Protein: CASSRTVGDYEQYF.

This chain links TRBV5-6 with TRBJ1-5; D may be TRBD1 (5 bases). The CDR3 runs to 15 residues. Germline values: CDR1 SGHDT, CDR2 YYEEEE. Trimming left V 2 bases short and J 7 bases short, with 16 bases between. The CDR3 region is CASSFGAGEGQPQHF. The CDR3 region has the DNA TGTGCCAGCAGCTTTGGGGCGGGAGAAGGCCAGCCCCAGCATTTT.

CDR3 protein: CASSIGAFYEQFF. The CDR3 DNA follows: TGTGCCAGTAGTATAGGGGCTTTTTATGAGCAGTTCTTC. The chain has TRBV19 and TRBJ2-1; D is undetermined. Germline loops: CDR1 LNHDA, CDR2 SQIVND (reference sequence). The V and J ends lost 1 base and 8 bases respectively, with 9 bases between them. CDR3 length: 13 residues.

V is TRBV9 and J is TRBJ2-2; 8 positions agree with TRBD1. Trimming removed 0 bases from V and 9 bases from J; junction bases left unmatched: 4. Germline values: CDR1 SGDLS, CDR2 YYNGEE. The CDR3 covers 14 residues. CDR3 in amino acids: CASSVGQGSWELFF. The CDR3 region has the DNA TGTGCCAGCAGCGTAGGACAGGGGTCCTGGGAGCTGTTTTTT.

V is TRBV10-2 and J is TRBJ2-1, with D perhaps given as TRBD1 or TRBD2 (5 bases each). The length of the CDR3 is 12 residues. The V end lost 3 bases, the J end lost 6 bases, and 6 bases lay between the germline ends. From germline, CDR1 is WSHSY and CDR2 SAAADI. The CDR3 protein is CASSDGGNEQFF. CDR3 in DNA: TGCGCCAGCAGTGATGGGGGCAATGAGCAGTTCTTC.